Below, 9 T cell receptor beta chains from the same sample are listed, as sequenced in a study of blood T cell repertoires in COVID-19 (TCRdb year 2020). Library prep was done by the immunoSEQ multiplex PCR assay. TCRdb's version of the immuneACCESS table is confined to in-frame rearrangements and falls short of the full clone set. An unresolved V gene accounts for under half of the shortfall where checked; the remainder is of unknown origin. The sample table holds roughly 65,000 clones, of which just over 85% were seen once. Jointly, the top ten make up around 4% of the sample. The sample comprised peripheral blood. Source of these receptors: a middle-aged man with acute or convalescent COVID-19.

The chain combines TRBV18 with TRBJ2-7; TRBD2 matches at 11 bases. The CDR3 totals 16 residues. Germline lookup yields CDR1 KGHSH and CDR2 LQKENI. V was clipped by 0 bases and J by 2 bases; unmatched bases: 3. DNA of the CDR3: TGTGCCAGCTCACCACCCCTAGCGGGGGGTGCCTACGAGCAGTACTTC. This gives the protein CASSPPLAGGAYEQYF.

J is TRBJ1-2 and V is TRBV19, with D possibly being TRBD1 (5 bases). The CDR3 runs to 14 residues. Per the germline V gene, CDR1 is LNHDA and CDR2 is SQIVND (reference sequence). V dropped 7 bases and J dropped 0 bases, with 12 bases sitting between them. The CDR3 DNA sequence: TGTGCCAGTACCCCGACAGAGACTAACTATGGCTACACCTTC. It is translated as CASTPTETNYGYTF.

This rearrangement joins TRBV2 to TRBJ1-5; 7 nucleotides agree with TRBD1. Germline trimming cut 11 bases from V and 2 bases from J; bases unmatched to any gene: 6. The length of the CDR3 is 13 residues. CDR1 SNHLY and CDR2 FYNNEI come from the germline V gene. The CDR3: CAGTGARNQPQHF. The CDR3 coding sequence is TGTGCCGGTACAGGGGCCCGCAATCAGCCCCAGCATTTT.

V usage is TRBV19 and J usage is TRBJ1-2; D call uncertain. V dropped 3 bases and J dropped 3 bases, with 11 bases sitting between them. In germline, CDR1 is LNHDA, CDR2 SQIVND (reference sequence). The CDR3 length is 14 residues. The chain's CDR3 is CASSIPGRHYGYTF. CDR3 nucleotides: TGTGCCAGTAGTATCCCCGGCAGGCACTATGGCTACACCTTC.

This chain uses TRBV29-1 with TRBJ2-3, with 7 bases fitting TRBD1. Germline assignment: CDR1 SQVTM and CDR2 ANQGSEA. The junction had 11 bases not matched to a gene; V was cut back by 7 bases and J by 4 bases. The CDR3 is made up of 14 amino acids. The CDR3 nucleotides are TGCAGCGCTTCGACAGGGCCCCGGGCAGATACGCAGTATTTT. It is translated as CSASTGPRADTQYF.

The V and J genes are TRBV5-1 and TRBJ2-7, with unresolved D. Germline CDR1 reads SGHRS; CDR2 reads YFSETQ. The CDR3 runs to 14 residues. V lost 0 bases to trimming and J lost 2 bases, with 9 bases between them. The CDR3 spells CASSLELPAYEQYF. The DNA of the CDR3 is TGCGCCAGCAGCTTGGAACTACCCGCCTACGAGCAGTACTTC. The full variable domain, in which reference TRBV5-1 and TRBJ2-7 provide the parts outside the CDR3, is KAGVTQTPRYLIKTRGQQVTLSCSPISGHRSVSWYQQTPGQGLQFLFEYFSETQRNKGNFPGRFSGRQFSNSRSEMNVSTLELGDSALYLCASSLELPAYEQYFGPGTRLTVT.

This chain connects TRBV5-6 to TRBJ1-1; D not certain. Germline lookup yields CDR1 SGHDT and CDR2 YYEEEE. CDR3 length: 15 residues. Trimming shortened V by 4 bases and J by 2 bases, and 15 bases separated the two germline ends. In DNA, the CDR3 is TGTGCCAGCAGCCGCGACGGGAAAGTAAACACTGAAGCTTTCTTT. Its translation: CASSRDGKVNTEAFF.

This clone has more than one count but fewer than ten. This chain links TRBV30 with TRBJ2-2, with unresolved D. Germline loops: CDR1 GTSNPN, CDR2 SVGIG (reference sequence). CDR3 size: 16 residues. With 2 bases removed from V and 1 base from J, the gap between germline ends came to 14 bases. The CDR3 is CAWSPLLRQNTGELFF. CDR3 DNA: TGTGCCTGGAGTCCCTTACTAAGGCAGAACACCGGGGAGCTGTTTTTT.

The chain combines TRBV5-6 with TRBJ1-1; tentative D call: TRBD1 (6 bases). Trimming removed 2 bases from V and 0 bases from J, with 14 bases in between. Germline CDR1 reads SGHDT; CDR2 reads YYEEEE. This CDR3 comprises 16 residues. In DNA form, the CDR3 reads TGTGCCAGCAGCTTTCCCGGGACACCCATGAACACTGAAGCTTTCTTT. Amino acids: CASSFPGTPMNTEAFF.